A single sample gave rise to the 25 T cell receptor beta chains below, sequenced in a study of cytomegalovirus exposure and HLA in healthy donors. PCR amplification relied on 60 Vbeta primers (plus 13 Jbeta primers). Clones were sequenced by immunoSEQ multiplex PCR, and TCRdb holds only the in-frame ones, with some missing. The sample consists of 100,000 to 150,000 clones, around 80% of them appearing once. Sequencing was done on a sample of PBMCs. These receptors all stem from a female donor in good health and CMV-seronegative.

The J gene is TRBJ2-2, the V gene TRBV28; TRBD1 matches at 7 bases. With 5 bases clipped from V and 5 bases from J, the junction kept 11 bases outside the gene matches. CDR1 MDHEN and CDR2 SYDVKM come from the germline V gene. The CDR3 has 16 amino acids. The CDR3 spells CASSIPRQGRTGELFF. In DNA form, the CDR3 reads TGTGCCAGCAGTATTCCCCGACAGGGCCGAACCGGGGAGCTGTTTTTT.

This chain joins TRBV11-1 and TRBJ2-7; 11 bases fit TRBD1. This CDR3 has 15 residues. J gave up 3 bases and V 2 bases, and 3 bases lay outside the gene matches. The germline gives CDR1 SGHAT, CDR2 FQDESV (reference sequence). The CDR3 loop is CASSLWTGGFYEQYF. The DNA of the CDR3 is TGTGCCAGCAGCTTATGGACAGGGGGCTTCTACGAGCAGTACTTC.

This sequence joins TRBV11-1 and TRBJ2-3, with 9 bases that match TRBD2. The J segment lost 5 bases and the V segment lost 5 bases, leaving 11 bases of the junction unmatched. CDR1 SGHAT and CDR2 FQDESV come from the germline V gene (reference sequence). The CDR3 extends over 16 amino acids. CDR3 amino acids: CASSARRGGFRDTQYF. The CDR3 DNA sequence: TGTGCCAGCAGCGCCAGGCGGGGGGGCTTTCGAGATACGCAGTATTTT.

CDR3 nucleotides: TGCGCCAGCAGCCTTACAGGGGGCAATGAAAAACTGTTTTTT. Protein sequence: CASSLTGGNEKLFF. J is TRBJ1-4 and V is TRBV5-1; 9 positions agree with TRBD1. CDR3 size: 14 residues. CDR1 is SGHRS, CDR2 YFSETQ, per germline. The V gene end was trimmed by 4 bases and the J gene end by 5 bases; junction bases not matched to a gene: 3. Variable domain in full (rest from reference TRBV5-1 and TRBJ1-4): KAGVTQTPRYLIKTRGQQVTLSCSPISGHRSVSWYQQTPGQGLQFLFEYFSETQRNKGNFPGRFSGRQFSNSRSEMNVSTLELGDSALYLCASSLTGGNEKLFFGSGTQLSVL.

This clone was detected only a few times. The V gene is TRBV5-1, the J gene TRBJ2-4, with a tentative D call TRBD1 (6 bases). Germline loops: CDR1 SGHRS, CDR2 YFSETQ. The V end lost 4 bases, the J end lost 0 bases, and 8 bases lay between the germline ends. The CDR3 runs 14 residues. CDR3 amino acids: CASSPQGAKNIQYF. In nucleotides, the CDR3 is TGCGCCAGCAGCCCACAGGGAGCCAAAAACATTCAGTACTTC.

The CDR3 spells CAWTGHWDTEAFF. The CDR3 nucleotides read TGTGCCTGGACGGGACATTGGGACACTGAAGCTTTCTTT. The chain combines TRBV30 with TRBJ1-1; perhaps TRBD1 as D (6 bases). The CDR3 is made up of 13 amino acids. The germline V gene encodes CDR1 GTSNPN and CDR2 SVGIG (reference sequence). V gave up 4 bases and J gave up 3 bases, with 12 bases separating them.

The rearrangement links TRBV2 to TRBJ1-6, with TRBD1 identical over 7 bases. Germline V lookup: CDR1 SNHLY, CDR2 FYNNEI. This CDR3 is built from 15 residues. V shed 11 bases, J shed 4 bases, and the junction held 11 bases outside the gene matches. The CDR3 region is CAGIQGLGYNSPLHF. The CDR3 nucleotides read TGTGCCGGAATACAGGGGCTCGGATATAATTCACCCCTCCACTTT.

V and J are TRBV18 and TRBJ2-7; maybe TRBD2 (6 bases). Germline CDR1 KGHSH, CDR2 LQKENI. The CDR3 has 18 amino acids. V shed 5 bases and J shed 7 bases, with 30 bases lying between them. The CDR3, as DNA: TGTGCCAGCTCAAGTCTGTTCGGGGAATTGGGGGGATCGAGGGAGCAGTACTTC. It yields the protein CASSSLFGELGGSREQYF.

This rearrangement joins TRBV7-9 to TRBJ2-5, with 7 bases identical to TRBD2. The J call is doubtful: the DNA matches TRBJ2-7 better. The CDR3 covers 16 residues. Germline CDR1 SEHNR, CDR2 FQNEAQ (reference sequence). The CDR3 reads CASSLDATSIHNEQYF. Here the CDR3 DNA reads TGTGCCAGCAGCTTAGACGCGACTAGCATTCACAACGAGCAGTACTTC.

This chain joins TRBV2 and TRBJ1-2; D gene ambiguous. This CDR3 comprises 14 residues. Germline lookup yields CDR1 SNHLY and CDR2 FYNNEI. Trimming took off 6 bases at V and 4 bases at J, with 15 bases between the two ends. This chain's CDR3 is CASRGWGDSYGYTF. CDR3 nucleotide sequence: TGTGCCAGCAGGGGATGGGGAGACTCCTATGGCTACACCTTC. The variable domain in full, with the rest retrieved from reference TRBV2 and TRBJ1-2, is EPEVTQTPSHQVTQMGQEVILRCVPISNHLYFYWYRQILGQKVEFLVSFYNNEISEKSEIFDDQFSVERPDGSNFTLKIRSTKLEDSAMYFCASRGWGDSYGYTFGSGTRLTVV.

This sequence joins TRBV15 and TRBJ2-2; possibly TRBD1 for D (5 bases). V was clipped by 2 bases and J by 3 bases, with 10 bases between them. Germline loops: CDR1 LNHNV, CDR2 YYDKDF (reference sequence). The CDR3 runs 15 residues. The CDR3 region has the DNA TGTGCCACCAGCAGAACCTTGACAGACACCGGGGAGCTGTTTTTT. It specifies CATSRTLTDTGELFF.

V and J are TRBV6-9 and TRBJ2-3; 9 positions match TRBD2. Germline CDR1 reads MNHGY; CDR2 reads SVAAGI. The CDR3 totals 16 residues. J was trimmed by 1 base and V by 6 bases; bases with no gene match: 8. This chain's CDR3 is CASSPEREVGTDTQYF. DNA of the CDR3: TGTGCCAGCAGCCCAGAGCGGGAGGTGGGCACAGATACGCAGTATTTT.

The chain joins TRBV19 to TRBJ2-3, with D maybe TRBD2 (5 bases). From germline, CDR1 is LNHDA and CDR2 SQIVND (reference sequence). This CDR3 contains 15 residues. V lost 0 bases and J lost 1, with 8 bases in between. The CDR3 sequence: CASSIERAGTDTQYF. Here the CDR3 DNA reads TGTGCCAGTAGTATAGAGAGGGCGGGCACAGATACGCAGTATTTT.

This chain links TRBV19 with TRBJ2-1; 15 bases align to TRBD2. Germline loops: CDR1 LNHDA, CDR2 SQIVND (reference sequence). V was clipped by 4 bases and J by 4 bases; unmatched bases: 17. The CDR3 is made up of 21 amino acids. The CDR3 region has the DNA TGTGCCAGTAGTAACCCAACCTGGACTAGCGGGGGGGCCTGGGGTTACAATGAGCAGTTCTTC. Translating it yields CASSNPTWTSGGAWGYNEQFF.

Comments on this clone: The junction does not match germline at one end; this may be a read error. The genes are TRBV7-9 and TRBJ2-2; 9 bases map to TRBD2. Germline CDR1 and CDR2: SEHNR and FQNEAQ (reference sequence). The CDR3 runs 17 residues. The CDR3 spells CSSSFVAGALRTGELFF. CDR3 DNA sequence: TGTTCCAGCAGCTTCGTAGCGGGGGCGCTTAGGACCGGGGAGCTGTTTTTT.

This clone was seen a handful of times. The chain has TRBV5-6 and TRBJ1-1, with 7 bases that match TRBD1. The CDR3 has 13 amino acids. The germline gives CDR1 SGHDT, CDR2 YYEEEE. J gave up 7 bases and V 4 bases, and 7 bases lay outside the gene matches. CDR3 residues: CASSLETGREAFF. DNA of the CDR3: TGTGCCAGCAGCCTCGAGACAGGGCGTGAAGCTTTCTTT.

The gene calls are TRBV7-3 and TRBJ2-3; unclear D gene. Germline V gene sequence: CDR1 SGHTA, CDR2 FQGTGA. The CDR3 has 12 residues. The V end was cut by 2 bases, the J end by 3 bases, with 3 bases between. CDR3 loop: CASSLYTDTQYF. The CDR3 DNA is TGTGCCAGCAGCTTATATACAGATACGCAGTATTTT.

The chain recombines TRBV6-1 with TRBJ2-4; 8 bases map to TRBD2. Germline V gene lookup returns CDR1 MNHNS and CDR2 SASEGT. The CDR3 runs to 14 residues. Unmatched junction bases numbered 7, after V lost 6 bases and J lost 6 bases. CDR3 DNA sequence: TGTGCCAGCAGGTCAAGCGGGGGAGTAAACATTCAGTACTTC. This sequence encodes CASRSSGGVNIQYF.

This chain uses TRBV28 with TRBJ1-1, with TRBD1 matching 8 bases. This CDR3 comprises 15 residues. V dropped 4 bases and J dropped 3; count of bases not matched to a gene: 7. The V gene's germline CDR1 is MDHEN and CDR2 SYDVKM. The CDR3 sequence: CASSSHSGGYTEAFF. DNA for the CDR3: TGTGCCAGCAGTTCCCACTCAGGGGGCTACACTGAAGCTTTCTTT.

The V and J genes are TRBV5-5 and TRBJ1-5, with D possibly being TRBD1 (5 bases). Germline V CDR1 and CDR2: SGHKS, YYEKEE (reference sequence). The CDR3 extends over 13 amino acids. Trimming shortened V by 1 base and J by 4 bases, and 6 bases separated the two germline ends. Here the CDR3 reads CASSLQGNQPQHF. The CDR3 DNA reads TGTGCCAGCAGCTTGCAGGGTAATCAGCCCCAGCATTTT.

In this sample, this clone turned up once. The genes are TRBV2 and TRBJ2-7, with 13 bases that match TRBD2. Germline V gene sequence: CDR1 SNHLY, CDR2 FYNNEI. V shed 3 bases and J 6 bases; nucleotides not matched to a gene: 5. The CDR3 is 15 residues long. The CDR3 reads CASSDGTSGTTEQYF. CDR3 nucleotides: TGTGCCAGCAGTGACGGGACTAGCGGGACAACCGAGCAGTACTTC.

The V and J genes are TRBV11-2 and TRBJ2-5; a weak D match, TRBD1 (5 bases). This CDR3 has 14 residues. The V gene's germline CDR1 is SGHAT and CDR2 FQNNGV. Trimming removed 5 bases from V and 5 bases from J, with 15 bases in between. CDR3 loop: CASSRTNPRETQYF. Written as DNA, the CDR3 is TGTGCCAGCAGCCGGACAAACCCTAGGGAGACCCAGTACTTC.

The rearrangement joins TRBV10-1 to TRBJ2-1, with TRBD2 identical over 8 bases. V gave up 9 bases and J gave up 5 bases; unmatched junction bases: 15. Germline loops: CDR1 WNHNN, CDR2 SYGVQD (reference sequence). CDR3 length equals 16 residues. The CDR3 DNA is TGCGCCAGTAATCCACCGGCGCGGGGGGACCACAATGAGCAGTTCTTC. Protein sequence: CASNPPARGDHNEQFF.

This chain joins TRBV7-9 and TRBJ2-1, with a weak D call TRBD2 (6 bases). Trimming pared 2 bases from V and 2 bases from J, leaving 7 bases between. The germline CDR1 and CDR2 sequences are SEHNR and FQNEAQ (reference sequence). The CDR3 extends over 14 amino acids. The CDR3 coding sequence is TGTGCCAGCAGCTTAACTAGCCCCTACAATGAGCAGTTCTTC. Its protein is CASSLTSPYNEQFF.

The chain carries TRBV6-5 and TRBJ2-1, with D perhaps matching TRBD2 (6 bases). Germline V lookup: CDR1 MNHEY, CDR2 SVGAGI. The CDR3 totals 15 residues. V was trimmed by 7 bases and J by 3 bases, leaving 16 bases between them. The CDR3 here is CASTLTAGSYNEQFF. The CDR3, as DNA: TGTGCCAGCACCCTTACGGCGGGGAGCTACAATGAGCAGTTCTTC.